The clone carrying this TCR beta chain was detected only a few times. Its specificity is not known. This sample is drawn from a study of T cell repertoires in cytomegalovirus infection. Whole-study context: Selection of CMV epitopes for the study included recently identified HLA-C-restricted and well-studied HLA-B-restricted ones. Both CMV infection and a matching HLA type were indicated by public TCR beta signatures. General study points: CMV carriers having the relevant HLA were flagged by cumulative public TCR beta family frequency. In two of eight donors, the top clonotype was HLA-C-restricted CMV-specific.

TCRdb redid the calling of the reads with MiXCR, one entry per CDR3 protein. The sample lists approximately 600,000 distinct CDR3 sequences, over 35% occurring once. This receptor was obtained from a human donor in good health (CMV status not recorded). Some clones in this sample may be carry-over from other donors' samples. The sequenced sample was cultured PBMCs, obtained from culture after CMV antigen stimulation.

This chain's CDR3 is CSTTRGDTEAFF. The CDR3 DNA is TGCAGTACCACCCGGGGAGACACTGAAGCTTTCTTT. The chain employs TRBV20-1 and TRBJ1-1; D is uncertain. The CDR3 has 12 amino acids. The germline V gene has CDR1 DFQATT and CDR2 SNEGSKA (reference sequence). V lost 8 bases and J 3 bases, leaving 13 bases between the germline ends.